Each of the 28 T cell receptor beta chains below was sequenced from the same sample in a study of CD8+ T cells in alopecia areata. Following extraction, RNA underwent reverse transcription to cDNA, which served as the sequencing template. The method was immunoSEQ multiplex PCR; TCRdb's version includes in-frame clones alone and lacks a portion of them. The data show approximately 59,000 clones, around half seen once. Sequenced here: CD8+ T cells sorted from blood, sampled at week 0. These TCRs come from a human donor with alopecia areata.

This chain links TRBV10-3 with TRBJ2-1; D assignment may be TRBD1 or TRBD2 (6 bases each). The V gene's germline CDR1 is ENHRY and CDR2 SYGVKD. This CDR3 spans 12 amino acids. V was clipped by 9 bases and J by 10 bases, with 16 bases between them. The CDR3: CAIGTPRGEQFF. DNA of the CDR3: TGTGCCATAGGGACTCCCAGGGGCGAGCAGTTCTTC.

V usage is TRBV11-2 and J usage is TRBJ2-1; no clear D gene. V was cut by 5 bases and J by 3 bases, with 8 bases left in between. The germline V gene encodes CDR1 SGHAT and CDR2 FQNNGV. This CDR3 comprises 13 residues. This CDR3 reads CASSDPVYNEQFF. The CDR3 nucleotides read TGTGCCAGCAGCGACCCAGTCTACAATGAGCAGTTCTTC.

As for this clone: Other DNA variants within this sample encode the same CDR3. The chain links TRBV5-4 to TRBJ2-7; D unresolved. CDR3 length: 13 amino acids. V lost 1 base to trimming and J lost 0 bases, with 5 bases between them. Germline assignment: CDR1 SGHNT and CDR2 YYREEE (reference sequence). Here the CDR3 DNA reads TGTGCCAGCAGCTTGACCCCCTCCTACGAGCAGTACTTC. This translates into CASSLTPSYEQYF.

With respect to this clone: Different DNA sequences within this sample yield the same CDR3. The chain has TRBV7-2 and TRBJ2-1; D uncertain. Germline loops: CDR1 SGHTA, CDR2 FQGNSA. Trimming stripped 3 bases from V and 3 bases from J, with 6 bases between. This CDR3 is built from 13 residues. CDR3 nucleotides: TGTGCCAGCAGCTTGGGTCTCTACAATGAGCAGTTCTTC. As protein: CASSLGLYNEQFF. Using reference TRBV7-2 and TRBJ2-1 for the parts outside the CDR3, the full variable domain is GAGVSQSPSNKVTEKGKDVELRCDPISGHTALYWYRQSLGQGLEFLIYFQGNSAPDKSGLPSDRFSAERTGGSVSTLTIQRTQQEDSAVYLCASSLGLYNEQFFGPGTRLTVL.

The chain couples TRBV7-8 to TRBJ2-7, with 7 bases that match TRBD1. Germline values: CDR1 SGHVS, CDR2 FQNEAQ. With V trimmed by 5 bases and J by 4 bases, 17 bases remained unmatched. The CDR3 runs to 17 residues. Written as DNA, the CDR3 is TGTGCCAGCAGCCAAGATTTACCGGGACAGCATCCTTACGAGCAGTACTTC. It yields the protein CASSQDLPGQHPYEQYF.

This rearrangement joins TRBV27 to TRBJ2-7; D is possibly TRBD2 (6 bases). The CDR3 totals 11 residues. Germline V gene sequence: CDR1 MNHEY, CDR2 SMNVEV (reference sequence). The ends were cut back, 4 bases at V and 6 bases at J, with 7 bases in the middle. CDR3 sequence reads: CASSYGGEQYF. DNA for the CDR3: TGTGCCAGCAGTTACGGGGGCGAGCAGTACTTC.

This clone was counted only a few times. The chain employs TRBV6-1 and TRBJ2-1, with 9 nucleotides matching TRBD2. This CDR3 has 14 residues. The germline V gene encodes CDR1 MNHNS and CDR2 SASEGT. V shed 6 bases and J 2 bases; nucleotides not matched to a gene: 2. CDR3 amino acids: CASRSSGTYNEQFF. CDR3 nucleotides: TGTGCCAGCAGGTCTAGCGGGACCTACAATGAGCAGTTCTTC.

In its sample, this clone was seen a few times. V and J are TRBV7-9 and TRBJ2-1, with 13 bases matching TRBD2. V lost 6 bases to trimming and J lost 4 bases; unmatched junction nucleotides: 6. In germline, CDR1 is SEHNR, CDR2 FQNEAQ (reference sequence). The CDR3 extends over 16 amino acids. CDR3 DNA sequence: TGTGCCAGCAGTACCGGGACTAGCGGGACATACAATGAGCAGTTCTTC. This translates into CASSTGTSGTYNEQFF. Full variable domain (rest looked up from reference TRBV7-9 and TRBJ2-1): DTGVSQNPRHKITKRGQNVTFRCDPISEHNRLYWYRQTLGQGPEFLTYFQNEAQLEKSRLLSDRFSAERPKGSFSTLEIQRTEQGDSAMYLCASSTGTSGTYNEQFFGPGTRLTVL.

The V and J genes are TRBV29-1 and TRBJ2-3; 11 bases map to TRBD2. CDR3 length: 19 residues. Germline V lookup: CDR1 SQVTM, CDR2 ANQGSEA. Germline trimming cut 2 bases from V and 5 bases from J; bases unmatched to any gene: 18. CDR3: CSVEFSGRAWGPYQDTQYF. The CDR3 coding sequence is TGCAGCGTTGAATTTAGCGGGAGGGCCTGGGGGCCTTACCAAGATACGCAGTATTTT.

The chain couples TRBV14 to TRBJ2-1, with D uncertain. Trimming cost V 0 bases and J 0 bases, with 9 bases left between them. Germline values: CDR1 SGHDN, CDR2 FVKESK. CDR3 length: 16 residues. The DNA for the CDR3 is TGTGCCAGCAGCCAAGATGGGTTTAGCTCCTACAATGAGCAGTTCTTC. This encodes CASSQDGFSSYNEQFF.

V gene TRBV29-1 combines with J gene TRBJ1-2; perhaps TRBD1 as D (5 bases). The CDR3 length is 15 residues. With 2 bases removed from V and 4 bases from J, the gap between germline ends came to 17 bases. Germline V gene sequence: CDR1 SQVTM, CDR2 ANQGSEA. This CDR3 is CSVESPIGARYGYTF. The CDR3 nucleotides are TGCAGCGTTGAATCGCCCATAGGGGCCCGCTATGGCTACACCTTC.

V gene TRBV29-1 combines with J gene TRBJ2-7; 8 bases align to TRBD2. The ends lost 6 bases at V and 9 bases at J; junction bases unmatched: 7. Germline V lookup: CDR1 SQVTM, CDR2 ANQGSEA. This CDR3 is 11 amino acids long. The CDR3 region has the DNA TGCAGCGTGATAGCGGGATGGGTGCAGTACTTC. It specifies CSVIAGWVQYF.

This clone has a handful of counts. The CDR3 DNA sequence: TGTGCCAGCAGCCGGGACGGTGGCACAGATACGCAGTATTTT. Translating it yields CASSRDGGTDTQYF. The rearrangement joins TRBV13 to TRBJ2-3; perhaps D is TRBD1 or TRBD2 (5 bases each). CDR1 and CDR2 from the germline V gene are PRHDT and FYEKMQ (reference sequence). The CDR3 has 14 amino acids. Trimming removed 5 bases at V and 1 base at J, with 10 bases between.

A few counts support this clone. This chain uses TRBV27 with TRBJ2-3, with 8 positions matching TRBD2. The CDR3 has 13 amino acids. The V segment lost 7 bases and the J segment 5 bases; nucleotides outside the gene matches: 5. Germline V gene sequence: CDR1 MNHEY, CDR2 SMNVEV (reference sequence). The CDR3 coding sequence is TGTGCCAGCAAAGCGGGAGTGAGAGATACGCAGTATTTT. It codes for CASKAGVRDTQYF.

CDR3 DNA: TGTGCCACCCTCGGGAGATTCTACGAGCAGTACTTC. Translation gives CATLGRFYEQYF. J is TRBJ2-7 and V is TRBV6-1; possibly TRBD2 for D (6 bases). The V gene lost 10 bases and the J gene lost 3 bases, with 13 bases spanning the gap. The CDR3 totals 12 residues. Germline assignment: CDR1 MNHNS and CDR2 SASEGT.

The V and J genes are TRBV28 and TRBJ2-1; D might be TRBD2 (7 bases). This CDR3 spans 13 amino acids. V lost 8 bases and J lost 6, with 14 bases in between. Germline CDR1 reads MDHEN; CDR2 reads SYDVKM. This chain's CDR3 is CASGRGGINEQFF. Here the CDR3 DNA reads TGTGCCAGCGGCAGGGGAGGGATCAATGAGCAGTTCTTC.

The chain is built from TRBV29-1 and TRBJ2-1; weak D call: TRBD2 (6 bases). Germline V lookup: CDR1 SQVTM, CDR2 ANQGSEA. The V end lost 6 bases, the J end lost 7 bases, and 28 bases lay between the germline ends. This CDR3 comprises 17 residues. In nucleotides, the CDR3 is TGCAGCGTAGGGGACTCTATGGTTTCATCGCTTCCAAATGAGCAGTTCTTC. Protein sequence: CSVGDSMVSSLPNEQFF.

The gene calls are TRBV7-9 and TRBJ2-4; D is uncertain. From germline, CDR1 is SEHNR and CDR2 FQNEAQ (reference sequence). CDR3 length: 17 residues. V was pared by 4 bases and J by 3 bases, with 19 bases between. CDR3 sequence reads: CASSSPGGTPDKNIQYF. The CDR3 DNA reads as TGTGCCAGCAGCTCTCCAGGCGGCACCCCTGACAAAAACATTCAGTACTTC.

This clone was seen a handful of times. The chain couples TRBV7-9 to TRBJ2-3; the D is unclear. CDR3 length: 13 residues. In germline, CDR1 is SEHNR, CDR2 FQNEAQ (reference sequence). V lost 1 base and J lost 6, with 8 bases in between. CDR3 DNA: TGTGCCAGCAGCTTAGATGCCGGGGATACGCAGTATTTT. Translating it yields CASSLDAGDTQYF.

This clone was recorded a few times. This chain joins TRBV7-2 and TRBJ1-1; maybe TRBD1 (5 bases). The CDR3 is 15 residues long. Trimming left V 1 base short and J 7 bases short, with 16 bases between. CDR1 is SGHTA, CDR2 FQGNSA, per germline. The CDR3 here is CASSLELMSRGEAFF. The CDR3 DNA reads TGTGCCAGCAGCTTAGAATTGATGTCGAGGGGTGAAGCTTTCTTT.

This rearrangement joins TRBV25-1 to TRBJ1-1, with TRBD1 as a possible D gene (6 bases). Trimming left V 5 bases short and J 3 bases short, with 10 bases between. The CDR3 runs to 13 residues. Germline lookup yields CDR1 MGHDK and CDR2 SYGVNS. In nucleotides, the CDR3 is TGTGCCAGCAGTCGGGACACCTACACTGAAGCTTTCTTT. The encoded protein is CASSRDTYTEAFF.

The rearrangement uses TRBV4-1 and TRBJ2-3; D gene unclear. V was trimmed by 2 bases and J by 3 bases, leaving 12 bases between them. The CDR3 spans 15 residues. Germline CDR1 and CDR2: MGHRA and YSYEKL. Here the CDR3 reads CASSQRFASTDTQYF. The CDR3 coding sequence is TGCGCCAGCAGCCAACGCTTCGCTAGTACAGATACGCAGTATTTT.

V and J are TRBV27 and TRBJ1-1, with 7 bases lining up with TRBD1. The length of the CDR3 is 15 residues. The J segment lost 0 bases and the V segment lost 5 bases, leaving 6 bases of the junction unmatched. Germline V gene sequence: CDR1 MNHEY, CDR2 SMNVEV (reference sequence). CDR3 residues: CASSTRDSMNTEAFF. CDR3 sequence (DNA): TGTGCCAGCAGTACAAGGGACAGCATGAACACTGAAGCTTTCTTT.

J is TRBJ2-3 and V is TRBV9; D gene ambiguous. The V and J ends lost 8 bases and 2 bases respectively, with 12 bases between them. This CDR3 region has 13 residues. Germline-derived CDR1 and CDR2 are SGDLS and YYNGEE. Here the CDR3 reads CASNPLITDTQYF. DNA of the CDR3: TGTGCCAGTAACCCCTTAATCACAGATACGCAGTATTTT. Variable domain in full (rest from reference TRBV9 and TRBJ2-3): DSGVTQTPKHLITATGQRVTLRCSPRSGDLSVYWYQQSLDQGLQFLIQYYNGEERAKGNILERFSAQQFPDLHSELNLSSLELGDSALYFCASNPLITDTQYFGPGTRLTVL.

The genes are TRBV30 and TRBJ1-2, with D unclear. The V end was cut by 0 bases, the J end by 8 bases, with 13 bases between. This CDR3 is built from 13 residues. Germline CDR1 and CDR2: GTSNPN and SVGIG (reference sequence). CDR3 coding DNA: TGTGCCTGGAGTGTTGGCGGGTTGGAAGGCTACACCTTC. It translates to CAWSVGGLEGYTF.

In this sample, this clone turned up once. The gene calls are TRBV28 and TRBJ2-5; D perhaps matches TRBD1 (6 bases). CDR1 and CDR2 (germline): MDHEN, SYDVKM. The CDR3 has 13 residues. Trimming pared 3 bases from V and 2 bases from J, leaving 7 bases between. The CDR3 loop is CASSLRGQETQYF. CDR3 nucleotide sequence: TGTGCCAGCAGTTTGAGGGGGCAAGAGACCCAGTACTTC.

This chain connects TRBV4-1 to TRBJ2-3; 7 bases are a match to TRBD1. J was trimmed by 4 bases and V by 6 bases; bases with no gene match: 10. CDR1 is MGHRA, CDR2 YSYEKL, per germline. The CDR3 runs 15 residues. CDR3 sequence (DNA): TGCGCCAGCAGTCAAACCGACAGGGTTTCAGATACGCAGTATTTT. Translation gives CASSQTDRVSDTQYF.

This rearrangement joins TRBV7-6 to TRBJ2-1; tentatively, D is TRBD1 or TRBD2 (5 bases each). Trimming removed 7 bases at V and 9 bases at J, with 16 bases between. Looked up from germline, CDR1 is SGHVS and CDR2 is FNYEAQ. The CDR3 is made up of 13 amino acids. The CDR3 region is CASTPAGASEQFF. Written as DNA, the CDR3 is TGTGCCAGCACCCCGGCCGGGGCGAGTGAGCAGTTCTTC. The variable domain in full, with the rest retrieved from reference TRBV7-6 and TRBJ2-1, is GAGVSQSPRYKVTKRGQDVALRCDPISGHVSLYWYRQALGQGPEFLTYFNYEAQQDKSGLPNDRFSAERPEGSISTLTIQRTEQRDSAMYRCASTPAGASEQFFGPGTRLTVL.